The rows below give T cell receptor beta chains drawn from one sample of a study of blood T cell repertoires in COVID-19. The table came from immunoSEQ multiplex PCR; TCRdb's copy has only in-frame clones and leaves some out. The sample lists tens of thousands of clones; around 80% were seen once. Input material: peripheral blood. These receptors were obtained from a man between 60 and 75 years old with active or convalescent COVID-19. Each CDR3 is given with its conserved first and last residue. Each record gives: V gene, J gene, D gene, clone size, CDR3 protein, CDR3 DNA. A D gene is named only where the DNA matches it firmly. Only some rows state a clone size, as once, few, many or a class for expanded clones.

v_call: TRBV11-2
j_call: TRBJ2-7
d_call: TRBD1
clone_size: .
cdr3_aa: CASRPRTGAYEQYF
cdr3_nt: TGTGCCAGCAGACCCAGGACAGGGGCCTACGAGCAGTACTTC

v_call: TRBV5-6
j_call: TRBJ2-1
d_call: .
clone_size: .
cdr3_aa: CASSPFPGYNEQFF
cdr3_nt: TGTGCCAGCAGCCCCTTCCCAGGATACAATGAGCAGTTCTTC

v_call: TRBV5-4
j_call: TRBJ2-7
d_call: .
clone_size: .
cdr3_aa: CASSLDRNSYEQYF
cdr3_nt: TGTGCCAGCAGCTTGGACAGGAACTCCTACGAGCAGTACTTC

v_call: TRBV19
j_call: TRBJ2-4
d_call: TRBD1
clone_size: once
cdr3_aa: CASSTRTGGTDIQYF
cdr3_nt: TGTGCCAGTAGTACGCGGACAGGGGGTACGGACATTCAGTACTTC

v_call: TRBV7-8
j_call: TRBJ2-3
d_call: .
clone_size: .
cdr3_aa: CASSINRVDDTQYF
cdr3_nt: TGTGCCAGCAGCATAAACAGGGTGGACGATACGCAGTATTTT

v_call: TRBV6-5
j_call: TRBJ2-7
d_call: TRBD1
clone_size: .
cdr3_aa: CASRGDSSYEQYF
cdr3_nt: TGTGCCAGCAGGGGGGACAGCTCCTACGAGCAGTACTTC

v_call: TRBV7-9
j_call: TRBJ2-3
d_call: TRBD1
clone_size: .
cdr3_aa: CASSGQGSTDTQYF
cdr3_nt: TGTGCCAGCAGCGGACAGGGTTCGACAGATACGCAGTATTTT

v_call: TRBV7-7
j_call: TRBJ1-2
d_call: TRBD1
clone_size: .
cdr3_aa: CASSFPDRGFDGYTF
cdr3_nt: TGTGCTAGCAGCTTTCCGGACAGGGGTTTTGATGGCTACACCTTC

v_call: TRBV6-1
j_call: TRBJ1-6
d_call: .
clone_size: .
cdr3_aa: CASSDRTASYNSPLHF
cdr3_nt: TGTGCCAGCAGTGATCGGACAGCCTCCTATAATTCACCCCTCCACTTT

v_call: TRBV14
j_call: TRBJ2-3
d_call: .
clone_size: .
cdr3_aa: CASSQIRGGLTQYF
cdr3_nt: TGTGCCAGCAGCCAAATAAGGGGGGGACTCACGCAGTATTTT

v_call: TRBV6-5
j_call: TRBJ2-1
d_call: .
clone_size: once
cdr3_aa: CASSSLGGADYNEQFF
cdr3_nt: TGTGCCAGCAGTTCCCTTGGGGGGGCCGACTACAATGAGCAGTTCTTC

v_call: TRBV7-2
j_call: TRBJ1-6
d_call: TRBD1
clone_size: few
cdr3_aa: CASSSTTGSNSPLHF
cdr3_nt: TGTGCCAGCAGCTCCACGACAGGGAGTAATTCACCCCTCCACTTT

v_call: TRBV6-6
j_call: TRBJ2-5
d_call: TRBD2
clone_size: .
cdr3_aa: CATETSGPQETQYF
cdr3_nt: TGTGCCACCGAGACTAGCGGGCCTCAAGAGACCCAGTACTTC

v_call: TRBV5-5
j_call: TRBJ2-2
d_call: .
clone_size: .
cdr3_aa: CASSLGAVSGELFF
cdr3_nt: TGTGCCAGCAGCCTAGGAGCCGTGAGCGGGGAGCTGTTTTTT

v_call: TRBV18
j_call: TRBJ1-1
d_call: .
clone_size: .
cdr3_aa: CASSPRGLDTEAFF
cdr3_nt: TGTGCCAGCTCACCTCGGGGTCTGGACACTGAAGCTTTCTTT

v_call: TRBV7-8
j_call: TRBJ2-5
d_call: TRBD2
clone_size: .
cdr3_aa: CASSSSGGTGETQYF
cdr3_nt: TGTGCCAGCAGCTCTAGCGGGGGCACAGGGGAGACCCAGTACTTC

v_call: TRBV3-1/TRBV3-2
j_call: TRBJ1-1
d_call: TRBD1
clone_size: .
cdr3_aa: CASSQVTGGTEAFF
cdr3_nt: TGTGCCAGCAGCCAAGTTACAGGGGGCACTGAAGCTTTCTTT

v_call: TRBV24-1
j_call: TRBJ2-3
d_call: TRBD1
clone_size: .
cdr3_aa: CATSESPGQGAGDTQYF
cdr3_nt: TGTGCCACCAGTGAGTCACCAGGACAGGGGGCTGGAGATACGCAGTATTTT

v_call: TRBV7-7
j_call: TRBJ2-2
d_call: TRBD2
clone_size: .
cdr3_aa: CASSRIAGHTGELFF
cdr3_nt: TGTGCTAGCAGCCGGATAGCGGGGCATACCGGGGAGCTGTTTTTT

v_call: TRBV9
j_call: TRBJ2-3
d_call: TRBD2
clone_size: .
cdr3_aa: CASSPRRGYTDTQYF
cdr3_nt: TGTGCCAGCAGCCCAAGGCGGGGGTACACAGATACGCAGTATTTT

v_call: TRBV24-1
j_call: TRBJ1-2
d_call: .
clone_size: few
cdr3_aa: CATSDPARDYGYTF
cdr3_nt: TGTGCCACCAGTGATCCGGCCAGGGACTATGGCTACACCTTC

v_call: TRBV7-8
j_call: TRBJ1-4
d_call: TRBD1
clone_size: .
cdr3_aa: CASSLATAGTVFGEKLFF
cdr3_nt: TGTGCCAGCAGCTTAGCGACAGCCGGGACAGTCTTCGGTGAAAAACTGTTTTTT

v_call: TRBV10-3
j_call: TRBJ2-1
d_call: .
clone_size: .
cdr3_aa: CATFPGTNSYNEQFF
cdr3_nt: TGTGCCACTTTCCCCGGGACAAACTCCTACAATGAGCAGTTCTTC

v_call: TRBV3-1/TRBV3-2
j_call: TRBJ2-5
d_call: TRBD1
clone_size: .
cdr3_aa: CASSERQGPETQYF
cdr3_nt: TGTGCCAGCAGTGAGAGACAGGGCCCAGAGACCCAGTACTTC

v_call: TRBV19
j_call: TRBJ1-3
d_call: TRBD1
clone_size: .
cdr3_aa: CASQTGSSGNTIYF
cdr3_nt: TGTGCCAGCCAGACAGGGAGCTCTGGAAACACCATATATTTT

v_call: TRBV19
j_call: TRBJ1-2
d_call: TRBD1
clone_size: once
cdr3_aa: CASSTRQGRDSYGYTF
cdr3_nt: TGTGCCAGTAGTACCAGACAGGGGAGGGACTCCTATGGCTACACCTTC

v_call: TRBV10-1
j_call: TRBJ2-1
d_call: TRBD1
clone_size: .
cdr3_aa: CASSENRGIHYNEQFF
cdr3_nt: TGCGCCAGCAGTGAAAACAGGGGGATCCACTACAATGAGCAGTTCTTC

v_call: TRBV29-1
j_call: TRBJ2-7
d_call: .
clone_size: .
cdr3_aa: CSVEDWAGTSYEQYF
cdr3_nt: TGCAGCGTTGAAGATTGGGCGGGCACCTCCTACGAGCAGTACTTC

v_call: TRBV27
j_call: TRBJ1-2
d_call: .
clone_size: .
cdr3_aa: CASRPRQDHGYTF
cdr3_nt: TGTGCCAGCAGACCCCGACAGGACCATGGCTACACCTTC

v_call: TRBV5-4
j_call: TRBJ2-2
d_call: TRBD1
clone_size: .
cdr3_aa: CASSLTTGAAGELFF
cdr3_nt: TGTGCCAGCAGCTTAACGACAGGGGCGGCCGGGGAGCTGTTTTTT

v_call: TRBV24-1
j_call: TRBJ2-5
d_call: .
clone_size: .
cdr3_aa: CATSDSGIQETQYF
cdr3_nt: TGTGCCACCAGTGATTCGGGGATCCAAGAGACCCAGTACTTC

v_call: TRBV7-2
j_call: TRBJ1-3
d_call: .
clone_size: once
cdr3_aa: CASSLWASKTDTIYF
cdr3_nt: TGTGCCAGCAGCTTATGGGCCTCAAAGACCGACACCATATATTTT

v_call: TRBV5-1
j_call: TRBJ2-7
d_call: .
clone_size: .
cdr3_aa: CASSPIPGWSSYEQYF
cdr3_nt: TGCGCCAGCAGCCCCATCCCTGGATGGAGCTCCTACGAGCAGTACTTC

v_call: TRBV5-1
j_call: TRBJ1-2
d_call: .
clone_size: .
cdr3_aa: CASSIGQLANYGYTF
cdr3_nt: TGCGCCAGCTCGATAGGACAGTTAGCTAACTATGGCTACACCTTC

v_call: TRBV5-3
j_call: TRBJ2-5
d_call: .
clone_size: few
cdr3_aa: CARSRLREQETQYF
cdr3_nt: TGTGCCAGAAGTCGACTTCGAGAGCAAGAGACCCAGTACTTC

v_call: TRBV4-1
j_call: TRBJ2-3
d_call: .
clone_size: .
cdr3_aa: CASSQDWSNTDTQYF
cdr3_nt: TGCGCCAGCAGCCAAGATTGGTCTAACACAGATACGCAGTATTTT

v_call: TRBV11-3
j_call: TRBJ1-1
d_call: .
clone_size: once
cdr3_aa: CASSLGTGGGEAFF
cdr3_nt: TGTGCCAGCAGCTTAGGAACGGGGGGCGGAGAAGCTTTCTTT

v_call: TRBV21-1
j_call: TRBJ1-2
d_call: .
clone_size: once
cdr3_aa: CASSKGWARGGYTF
cdr3_nt: TGTGCCAGCAGCAAAGGGTGGGCCAGGGGCGGCTACACCTTC

v_call: TRBV5-8
j_call: TRBJ2-1
d_call: .
clone_size: .
cdr3_aa: CASSLVPYNEQFF
cdr3_nt: TGTGCCAGCAGCTTGGTCCCGTACAATGAGCAGTTCTTC

v_call: TRBV18
j_call: TRBJ1-4
d_call: TRBD1
clone_size: .
cdr3_aa: CASSQGQGNEKLFF
cdr3_nt: TGTGCCAGCTCCCAAGGACAGGGTAATGAAAAACTGTTTTTT

v_call: TRBV7-2
j_call: TRBJ1-4
d_call: TRBD1
clone_size: .
cdr3_aa: CASSLTGETNEKLFF
cdr3_nt: TGTGCCAGCAGCCTGACAGGGGAAACTAATGAAAAACTGTTTTTT

v_call: TRBV18
j_call: TRBJ2-2
d_call: TRBD2
clone_size: .
cdr3_aa: CASSPMSPSGATGELFF
cdr3_nt: TGTGCCAGCTCACCAATGAGTCCAAGCGGGGCCACCGGGGAGCTGTTTTTT

v_call: TRBV12-3/TRBV12-4
j_call: TRBJ2-7
d_call: .
clone_size: .
cdr3_aa: CASTLGVSYEQYF
cdr3_nt: TGTGCCAGCACCCTCGGGGTCTCCTACGAGCAGTACTTC

v_call: TRBV7-2
j_call: TRBJ1-3
d_call: .
clone_size: .
cdr3_aa: CASSLQGGYGNTIYF
cdr3_nt: TGTGCCAGCAGCTTACAGGGAGGATATGGAAACACCATATATTTT

v_call: TRBV9
j_call: TRBJ1-1
d_call: TRBD1
clone_size: few
cdr3_aa: CASSVGRDRDEAFF
cdr3_nt: TGTGCCAGCAGCGTGGGAAGGGACAGGGACGAAGCTTTCTTT

v_call: TRBV19
j_call: TRBJ2-7
d_call: .
clone_size: .
cdr3_aa: CATSEHPHEQYF
cdr3_nt: TGTGCCACCTCTGAACACCCCCACGAGCAGTACTTC

v_call: TRBV7-2
j_call: TRBJ2-2
d_call: .
clone_size: .
cdr3_aa: CASRSGPGELFF
cdr3_nt: TGTGCCAGCAGATCAGGGCCCGGGGAGCTGTTTTTT

v_call: TRBV5-6
j_call: TRBJ1-1
d_call: .
clone_size: .
cdr3_aa: CASSRDARNTEAFF
cdr3_nt: TGTGCCAGCAGCCGTGATGCGAGGAACACTGAAGCTTTCTTT

v_call: TRBV5-6
j_call: TRBJ2-1
d_call: .
clone_size: .
cdr3_aa: CASSLPGRTIYNEQFF
cdr3_nt: TGTGCCAGCAGCTTGCCTGGTCGGACAATCTACAATGAGCAGTTCTTC

v_call: TRBV11-2
j_call: TRBJ1-3
d_call: TRBD1
clone_size: .
cdr3_aa: CASSLRTGSGNTIYF
cdr3_nt: TGTGCCAGCAGCTTAAGGACAGGGTCTGGAAACACCATATATTTT

v_call: TRBV19
j_call: TRBJ1-6
d_call: TRBD1
clone_size: .
cdr3_aa: CASSPQGQGGNSPLHF
cdr3_nt: TGTGCCAGTAGTCCCCAAGGACAGGGTGGCAATTCACCCCTCCACTTT

v_call: TRBV5-1
j_call: TRBJ1-4
d_call: TRBD1
clone_size: .
cdr3_aa: CASSLAGTGGEKLFF
cdr3_nt: TGCGCCAGCAGCCTCGCCGGGACAGGGGGAGAAAAACTGTTTTTT

v_call: TRBV19
j_call: TRBJ2-5
d_call: TRBD2
clone_size: .
cdr3_aa: CASSMLSGGTETQYF
cdr3_nt: TGTGCCAGTAGTATGCTTAGCGGGGGCACGGAGACCCAGTACTTC

v_call: TRBV4-2
j_call: TRBJ1-4
d_call: .
clone_size: few
cdr3_aa: CASCPQIGQKGNEKLFF
cdr3_nt: TGTGCCAGCTGTCCCCAAATAGGACAGAAGGGTAATGAAAAACTGTTTTTT

v_call: TRBV30
j_call: TRBJ1-1
d_call: .
clone_size: once
cdr3_aa: CAWTLGQGGTEAFF
cdr3_nt: TGTGCCTGGACCCTCGGGCAGGGAGGGACTGAAGCTTTCTTT